This TCR beta chain was obtained from a study of cytomegalovirus exposure and HLA in healthy donors (dated by TCRdb to about 2017). Regarding the complete study: An earlier analysis of roughly 610 of the donors reported about 300 Gb of sequence data and around 120 million unique TCR beta sequences obtained from about 179 million T cells. Donor age, sex, ethnicity and CMV serostatus were compiled together with the repertoire data. The T cell repertoires of about 700 subjects were profiled by immunosequencing and related to cytomegalovirus serostatus. The genetic ancestry cluster associated with self-reported Caucasian donors included about 84% of the roughly 380 genotyped donors. A later analysis re-analyzed previously published TCR beta repertoires from about 600 donors and added high-resolution HLA genotyping to study TCR occurrence patterns. Among about 410 genotyped donors of the cohort, an average of around 250,000 unique TCR beta nucleotide sequences was sequenced per donor, of which roughly 18% were non-productive. In an earlier analysis of 550 to 700 of the donors, high-throughput TCR beta sequencing was used to judge whether each TCR beta V gene segment behaved as functional or pseudogenic. Because of strong linkage in the cohort, a few DR-DQ haplotypes were treated as single units for association and clustering. To predict cytomegalovirus infection status, the study brought together high-throughput TCR immunosequencing, statistical association of individual TCRs with disease status, and machine learning. All discovery cohort repertoires had been generated using a single sequencing platform. HLA typing included class I and class II loci at four-digit resolution. The study aimed to test whether cataloging public T cell receptors could reveal signatures of past pathogen exposure. An early release covering roughly 600 HLA-typed donors comprised about 300 gigabases of sequencing data and tens of millions of unique TCR sequences. Along with the approximately 650-subject first cohort, a separate validation cohort of around 110 different subjects was used. A later genetic analysis took genome-wide SNP genotypes for about three fifths of the 666 donors and used that subset as a discovery cohort. Rather than drawing on any new phenotypic data, the later analysis identified candidate immune exposures from TCR beta sequences and the way those sequences occurred across donors. Typing coverage differed by locus: A, B, C, DRB1 and DQB1 were typed in roughly 620-640 donors, DQA1 in about 500, DPA1 in 606, and DPB1 in just under 490. The investigation overall reported the following: Because HLA typing was unavailable for some donors at each locus, only the typed subset was used in association tests. According to a later analysis, most CMV-associated TCR beta chains appeared to be HLA-restricted, and the HLA associations seemed to be driven largely by CMV exposure. A later analysis associated some 17,000 TCR beta sequences with specific HLA alleles at a false discovery rate of 0.05. Three of the identified cytomegalovirus-associated TCR beta chains were confirmed in vitro to be specific for cytomegalovirus antigens. In the study, around 150 TCR beta chains were listed as associated with cytomegalovirus. Roughly uniform sequencing depth across donors was assumed in presence/absence analyses, although this assumption may not hold. Several of the top co-occurrence clusters appeared to be linked to parvovirus B19, influenza, CMV and Epstein-Barr virus, according to a later analysis. Strong co-occurrence of HLA alleles, especially DR and DQ, made assigning TCR associations to individual alleles difficult. The sequencing pipeline was judged likely to have produced a cluster of highly shared sequence variants as a technical artifact. Immune exposure information for the cohort was limited to CMV serostatus. The cohort was sequenced for TCR beta chains only, and without alpha or paired-chain data the features that could be detected were limited. Compared with the approximately 670-donor mean, donors in an Asian-associated ancestry cluster had fewer N-insertions in productive TCRs, according to a later genetic analysis. According to the authors, the approach could potentially be generalized to other disease states and immunological phenotypes. Most TCR sequences were observed very rarely across donors, whereas some public TCRs were present in many individuals. Cytomegalovirus status was reported to be diagnosed by the classifier with high specificity and sensitivity in both the original and validation cohorts. A further reported finding was that TCR beta sequences accurately predicted the HLA-A and HLA-B alleles for most subjects in the first cohort. Because counts were too low, about 18 rarely observed V segments, including chromosome 9 orphons, were excluded from the earlier analysis of 587 of the donors. A later analysis found that TCR association rates varied across HLA loci, with DRB1 alleles showing the most associated TCRs and HLA-C alleles the fewest. Because the 87-base-pair reads could not distinguish some IMGT-functional V segments, including TRBV6-2 and TRBV6-3, those segments were excluded. Compared with equally common non-associated chains, HLA-associated TCR beta chains in a later analysis were more clonally expanded and had lower generation probabilities. In an earlier analysis of fewer than 700 of the donors, most TCR beta V segments appeared in productive rearrangements about 87% or about 30% of the time, broadly matching IMGT annotations. Correlated functional status among segregating V segments might be attributable to linkage disequilibrium, but an unknown experimental factor could not be ruled out. An association between a missense DCLRE1C variant and V-gene and J-gene trimming of TCR beta chains was found in a later genetic analysis and replicated in an independent cohort.

Library preparation was by the immunoSEQ multiplex PCR assay. For the multiplex PCR, a mixture combining 60 forward primers for TCR Vbeta segments and 13 reverse primers for TCR Jbeta segments was used. The CDR3 region of rearranged TCR beta genes was amplified from genomic DNA with a multiplex PCR assay. On the Illumina HiSeq System, the amplified TCR beta libraries were sequenced as 87-base-pair reads. Under the source paper's analysis protocol: A later analysis tallied roughly 80 million unique TCR beta chains across the 550 to 850 repertoires, and around 10 million of those chains were shared by two or more donors. Raw reads were error-corrected and collapsed into unique sequences by a nearest-neighbor algorithm in which closely related sequences were merged to remove PCR and sequencing errors. Alignment of CDR3 sequences to IMGT reference sequences was used to assign V, D and J gene segments. For a sequence to be retained, a match of at least six nucleotides was required to both a V gene segment and a J gene segment. A rearrangement counted as productive if the CDR3 had no stop codons and remained in frame with V and J, and every other rearrangement counted as non-productive. CDR3 was defined by IMGT convention, running from the second conserved V-encoded cysteine to the conserved J-encoded phenylalanine. The earlier analysis of some 540 of the donors excluded any sequence lacking an unambiguous match to a single V gene segment. In an earlier analysis of roughly 600 of the donors, a V segment was called functional when productive rearrangements were above 56.7%, and segregating when the standard deviation between donors exceeded 5%. A statistical classification framework was built for diagnosing cytomegalovirus status from the catalog of TCR beta chain sequences. A later analysis assigned V and J genes by comparing TCR nucleotide sequences with IMGT/GENE-DB human TR gene sequences. Using the TCRdist pipeline, a later analysis assigned CDR3 sequences along with most-parsimonious VDJ recombination scenarios. In a later analysis, each TCR beta chain was defined by its CDR3 amino acid sequence together with its V-gene family, and reads lacking a unique V-gene family were excluded. In a later analysis, 450 to 600 highly shared, low-generation-probability nucleotide sequences were removed to address suspected cross-contamination and a sequencing artifact. A later analysis calculated a clonal expansion index for each public chain from normalized within-repertoire ranks of inferred template counts. A later analysis computed generation probabilities with a VDJ recombination model fitted to out-of-frame rearrangements, and checked the results against IGoR. Hypergeometric tests were used in a later analysis to score TCR-TCR, TCR-HLA and TCR-CMV co-occurrence, with a repertoire-size bias correction applied to the TCR pairs. To estimate false discovery rates, a later analysis permuted the HLA or CMV assignments 20 times. In a later analysis, co-occurring TCRs were grouped using DBSCAN, and TCRdist sequence similarity was added for clustering within HLA-allele-positive subsets. Co-occurrence clustering excluded repertoires with fewer than 30,000 or more than 120,000 public chains, plus five with anomalous nucleotide sharing. Not all clones reach the TCRdb copy of this immuneACCESS table, which keeps in-frame sequences only. Checked studies attribute under half of the gap to unresolved V genes and leave the rest unexplained. V and J calls and clone size are copied from that table; D and trimming were computed from the DNA. For this sample there are about 120,000 clones; 60% to 85% appear just once. The ten top clones hold about 3.5% of the sample.

A word on this clone: The antigen it binds to is not known. No much larger clonotype is one base removed from it; base qualities were not supplied.

The cohort consisted of 666 healthy bone marrow donors. All cohort members were sampled while nominally healthy, although unrecorded immune exposures were likely present. The donor tested CMV seronegative, placing the donor among the 352 seronegative members of the cohort. A peripheral blood sample was provided by each donor, and peripheral blood mononuclear cells were used for TCR beta sequencing. The Qiagen DNeasy Blood Extraction Kit was used to extract genomic DNA from the blood cell samples. In the germline V gene, CDR1 corresponds to SGHTA and CDR2 to FQGNSA. Trimmed from V: 2 bases; trimmed from J: 4 bases; junction bases lacking a gene match: 11. Counted from cysteine to phenylalanine, this CDR3 has 18 amino acids. Only the CDR3 DNA stays, 54 bases, in frame from base 1.

The TCR comes from a man aged 25 to 40 in good health and CMV-seronegative. The sample taken for sequencing was PBMCs. The V gene is TRBV7-2 and the J gene is TRBJ2-2, and TRBD2 aligns with 9 junction nucleotides. This receptor carries the CDR3 CASSLLNLISGGTGELFF. The nucleotides are TGTGCCAGCAGCTTATTAAACTTGATTAGCGGGGGCACCGGGGAGCTGTTTTTT.